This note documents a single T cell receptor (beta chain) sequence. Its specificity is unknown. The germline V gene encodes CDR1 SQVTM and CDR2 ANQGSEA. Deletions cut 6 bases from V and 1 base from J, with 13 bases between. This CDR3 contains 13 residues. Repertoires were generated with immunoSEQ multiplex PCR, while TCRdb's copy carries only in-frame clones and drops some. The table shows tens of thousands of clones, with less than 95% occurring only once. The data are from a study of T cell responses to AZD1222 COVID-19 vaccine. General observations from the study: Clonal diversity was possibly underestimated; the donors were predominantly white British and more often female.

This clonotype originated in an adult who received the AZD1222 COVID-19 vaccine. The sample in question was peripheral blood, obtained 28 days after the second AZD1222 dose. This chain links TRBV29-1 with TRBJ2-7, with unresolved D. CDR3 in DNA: TGCAGCGTAACAGCCGGGCCTTCCTACGAGCAGTACTTC. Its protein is CSVTAGPSYEQYF.